This T cell receptor beta chain was sequenced in a study of T-cell reconstitution after alpha-beta-depleted transplantation in children. The study's findings and limits: About two months after transplant, alpha-beta T cells reportedly came from several hundred expanded graft clones.

A TCRbeta library incorporating unique molecular identifiers was prepared. TCRdb called the PCR reads again in MiXCR, with one record for every CDR3 protein. Of 100,000 to 150,000 distinct CDR3 sequences detected, 20% to 25% appear once; the ten largest clones hold roughly a tenth. This clonotype occurred many times. The target antigen is unknown. Trimming took 2 bases from V and 2 from J, leaving 10 bases between them. This CDR3 has 13 amino acids. Germline CDR1 reads SQVTM; CDR2 reads ANQGSEA. The sequence derives from a male patient between 2 and 9 years old who had a stem cell transplant for chronic granulomatous disease, so the T cells may come from the graft donor. The chain recombines TRBV29-1 with TRBJ2-7, with D hard to call. The source was PBMCs, mostly from graft donor cells, collected 180 days after TCRalphabeta/CD19-depleted stem cell transplant. The CDR3 region has the DNA TGCAGCGTTGAAAAACAGTCCCCCTACGAGCAGTACTTC. This gives the protein CSVEKQSPYEQYF.